This section outlines one TCR beta chain sequence together with its context. These data belong to a study of cytomegalovirus exposure and HLA in healthy donors. The PCR contained 60 Vbeta and 13 Jbeta primers. In the original analysis: An analysis performed later counted 81 million or so unique TCR beta chains (approximately 10 million of them shared). Sequencing used immunoSEQ multiplex PCR; TCRdb keeps in-frame clones, though not all of them. The DNA was the basis for D and trimming; V, J and clone size are from that table. The repertoire holds about 170,000 clones, with about 75% as singletons. Trimming stripped 0 bases from V and 7 bases from J, with 9 bases between. Germline-derived CDR1 and CDR2 are SGHVS and FNYEAQ. The CDR3 spans 13 residues.

The genes are TRBV7-6 and TRBJ1-1; weak D call: TRBD1 (5 bases). The receptor was isolated from a woman aged 45 to 65 in good health and CMV-seropositive. Specimen: PBMCs. The CDR3 here is CASSLAGAGEAFF. CDR3 coding DNA: TGTGCCAGCAGCTTAGCTGGGGCAGGTGAAGCTTTCTTT.